These 25 T cell receptor beta chains share one sample of origin, sequenced in a study of shared clonotypes between healthy human individuals. The method was immunoSEQ multiplex PCR; TCRdb's version includes in-frame clones alone and lacks a portion of them. The sample consists of about 700,000 clones, just over 90% of them appearing once. CD8 cells classed as naive were CD45RO-negative and positively selected for CCR7, excluding terminally differentiated effector memory CD45RA+ cells. The source material was naive CD8+ T cells sorted from blood. The receptors here all came from a man aged 25-45 years in good health.

In its sample, this clone was seen a few times. The chain has TRBV7-9 and TRBJ2-7; 12 nucleotides agree with TRBD2. This CDR3 is 17 amino acids long. The germline CDR1 and CDR2 sequences are SEHNR and FQNEAQ (reference sequence). After removal of 1 base from V and 5 bases from J, the junction contained 9 bases not matched to a gene. DNA for the CDR3: TGTGCCAGCAGCTTAGGAGGGACTAGCGGGTGGAGGGACGAGCAGTACTTC. Translating it yields CASSLGGTSGWRDEQYF. Full variable domain (missing parts from reference TRBV7-9 and TRBJ2-7): DTGVSQNPRHKITKRGQNVTFRCDPISEHNRLYWYRQTLGQGPEFLTYFQNEAQLEKSRLLSDRFSAERPKGSFSTLEIQRTEQGDSAMYLCASSLGGTSGWRDEQYFGPGTRLTVT.

The V and J genes are TRBV29-1 and TRBJ2-2, with a tentative D call TRBD2 (7 bases). With 7 bases removed from V and 5 bases from J, the gap between germline ends came to 14 bases. This CDR3 region has 13 residues. CDR1 and CDR2 from the germline V gene are SQVTM and ANQGSEA. The CDR3 reads CSAREQGTGELFF. The CDR3 DNA reads as TGCAGCGCGCGGGAGCAGGGGACCGGGGAGCTGTTTTTT.

The chain carries TRBV18 and TRBJ2-7; tentatively, D is TRBD1 or TRBD2 (5 bases each). Trimming took off 6 bases at V and 2 bases at J, with 17 bases between the two ends. Germline CDR1 is KGHSH and CDR2 is LQKENI. The CDR3 has 15 residues. CDR3 residues: CASSESGTGTYEQYF. The CDR3 nucleotides read TGTGCCAGCTCCGAGTCCGGGACCGGCACCTACGAGCAGTACTTC.

The chain is built from TRBV4-1 and TRBJ2-1; D remains unclear. The V gene's germline CDR1 is MGHRA and CDR2 YSYEKL. CDR3 length: 15 amino acids. The V gene lost 1 base and the J gene lost 8 bases, with 15 bases spanning the gap. The CDR3 spells CASSQVEFLRYEQFF. CDR3 bases: TGCGCCAGCAGCCAAGTAGAATTTTTGAGGTATGAGCAGTTCTTC.

J is TRBJ2-7 and V is TRBV7-6; no firm D call. The CDR3 loop spans 12 amino acids. Germline V gives CDR1 SGHVS, CDR2 FNYEAQ. Trimming stripped 5 bases from V and 1 base from J, with 6 bases between. CDR3: CASSTWSYEQYF. The CDR3 DNA reads as TGTGCCAGCAGCACCTGGTCCTACGAGCAGTACTTC.

The chain employs TRBV25-1 and TRBJ2-1; no firm D call. The CDR3 has 13 residues. From germline, CDR1 is MGHDK and CDR2 SYGVNS. Trimming removed 3 bases from V and 14 bases from J, with 17 bases in between. CDR3 nucleotide sequence: TGTGCCAGCAGTGAGCCACAAGGTCCCCGGGAGTTCTTC. It codes for CASSEPQGPREFF.

The chain joins TRBV28 to TRBJ2-1; D gene uncertain. CDR3 length: 17 amino acids. Per the germline V gene, CDR1 is MDHEN and CDR2 is SYDVKM. V dropped 2 bases and J dropped 1 base, with 15 bases sitting between them. This CDR3 reads CASSLRPGGRSYNEQFF. CDR3 bases: TGTGCCAGCAGTTTAAGGCCAGGCGGACGGTCCTACAATGAGCAGTTCTTC.

This clone was recorded only once. J is TRBJ2-1 and V is TRBV27, with D unclear. Trimming shortened V by 2 bases and J by 6 bases, and 8 bases separated the two germline ends. Germline CDR1 reads MNHEY; CDR2 reads SMNVEV (reference sequence). The CDR3 is 13 amino acids. This CDR3 reads CASSLTGPNEQFF. CDR3 bases: TGTGCCAGCAGTTTAACCGGGCCCAATGAGCAGTTCTTC.

The J gene is TRBJ1-1, the V gene TRBV11-1; 7 bases are shared with TRBD1. CDR3 length equals 16 residues. J gave up 4 bases and V 6 bases, and 14 bases lay outside the gene matches. Germline V lookup: CDR1 SGHAT, CDR2 FQDESV (reference sequence). CDR3 coding DNA: TGTGCCAGCAGACCTCGGAACAGGGGCGAGAGCACTGAAGCTTTCTTT. Its protein is CASRPRNRGESTEAFF. Together with reference TRBV11-1 and TRBJ1-1, the CDR3 gives the full variable domain: EAEVAQSPRYKITEKSQAVAFWCDPISGHATLYWYRQILGQGPELLVQFQDESVVDDSQLPKDRFSAERLKGVDSTLKIQPAELGDSAMYLCASRPRNRGESTEAFFGQGTRLTVV.

The genes are TRBV19 and TRBJ2-7; no clear D gene. Trimming removed 10 bases from V and 2 bases from J, with 15 bases in between. There are 13 residues in the CDR3. The germline CDR1 and CDR2 sequences are LNHDA and SQIVND (reference sequence). This CDR3 reads CATSPGRAYEQYF. For the CDR3, the DNA is TGTGCCACCTCCCCAGGACGGGCCTACGAGCAGTACTTC.

The gene calls are TRBV10-3 and TRBJ2-1; D unresolved. Germline assignment: CDR1 ENHRY and CDR2 SYGVKD. V was pared by 3 bases and J by 5 bases, with 8 bases between. There are 13 residues in the CDR3. The CDR3 loop reads CAISDPVNNEQFF. CDR3 DNA: TGTGCCATCAGTGACCCGGTAAACAATGAGCAGTTCTTC.

The V call is TRBV6-4, the J call TRBJ1-2; no firm D call. Per germline, CDR1 MRHNA and CDR2 SNTAGT. CDR3 length equals 16 residues. V lost 2 bases to trimming and J lost 4 bases, with 17 bases between them. The CDR3 region is CASSDMVGTAVYGYTF. The CDR3 DNA is TGTGCCAGCAGTGACATGGTGGGCACCGCTGTCTATGGCTACACCTTC.

This chain joins TRBV4-3 and TRBJ1-3; no firm D call. Germline CDR1 reads LGHNA; CDR2 reads YSLEER. The CDR3 totals 19 residues. Trimming took 0 bases from V and 0 from J, leaving 18 bases between them. CDR3 sequence reads: CASSQDLMIGLNSGNTIYF. CDR3 DNA sequence: TGCGCCAGCAGCCAAGATTTAATGATAGGACTGAACTCTGGAAACACCATATATTTT.

The rearrangement joins TRBV7-9 to TRBJ2-4; TRBD1 matches at 7 bases. Germline V gene sequence: CDR1 SEHNR, CDR2 FQNEAQ (reference sequence). Unmatched junction bases numbered 9, after V lost 5 bases and J lost 8 bases. This CDR3 has 14 residues. The CDR3 reads CASSPPTGWYIQYF. The DNA for the CDR3 is TGTGCCAGCAGCCCGCCGACAGGGTGGTACATTCAGTACTTC.

The gene calls are TRBV5-1 and TRBJ1-3; D is possibly TRBD1 (6 bases). CDR1 and CDR2 from the germline V gene are SGHRS and YFSETQ. This CDR3 is built from 15 residues. The V and J ends lost 4 bases and 3 bases respectively, with 14 bases between them. The CDR3 region is CASSQDSSSGNTIYF. CDR3 DNA: TGCGCCAGCAGCCAGGACAGTTCGAGTGGAAACACCATATATTTT.

The gene calls are TRBV5-3 and TRBJ2-5, with 9 bases identical to TRBD2. TRBV5-3 is assigned to the ORF class and has an uncertain function. The CDR3 loop spans 16 amino acids. V dropped 4 bases and J dropped 4; count of bases not matched to a gene: 11. CDR3 nucleotides: TGTGCCAGAAGCCCGGAGGATAGCGGGAGTGGAGAGACCCAGTACTTC. It is translated as CARSPEDSGSGETQYF.

The V call is TRBV10-3, the J call TRBJ2-7; TRBD2 matches at 8 bases. Trimming cost V 1 base and J 0 bases; bases outside gene matches: 5. Germline CDR1 and CDR2: ENHRY and SYGVKD. This CDR3 is built from 16 residues. In nucleotides, the CDR3 is TGTGCCATCAGTGAGTGGGGAGCGGGAGACTCCTACGAGCAGTACTTC. It specifies CAISEWGAGDSYEQYF.

The J gene is TRBJ1-2, the V gene TRBV19, with TRBD1 as a possible D gene (5 bases). The CDR3 covers 13 residues. The germline gives CDR1 LNHDA, CDR2 SQIVND (reference sequence). Trimming cost V 6 bases and J 7 bases, with 15 bases left between them. Written as DNA, the CDR3 is TGTGCCAGTAGAGCCAGGGAGGAGGTTGGCTACACCTTC. Amino acids: CASRAREEVGYTF.

The chain employs TRBV6-5 and TRBJ1-5, with D perhaps matching TRBD1 (5 bases). The CDR3 sequence is 15 residues long. Germline V lookup: CDR1 MNHEY, CDR2 SVGAGI. Deletions cut 6 bases from V and 3 bases from J, with 15 bases between. The CDR3 here is CASSSTGTSNQPQHF. The CDR3 nucleotides are TGTGCCAGCAGCTCAACCGGGACCTCCAATCAGCCCCAGCATTTT.

The chain employs TRBV5-4 and TRBJ2-3; possible D gene TRBD2, 5 bases. This CDR3 contains 18 residues. CDR1 is SGHNT and CDR2 is YYREEE in the germline V gene (reference sequence). Trimming removed 3 bases at V and 2 bases at J, with 22 bases between. In nucleotides, the CDR3 is TGTGCCAGCAGCTGGGCTGGTGAAACGGGATTCCACACAGATACGCAGTATTTT. It is translated as CASSWAGETGFHTDTQYF.

In this sample, this clone turned up many times. The same CDR3 is also encoded by other DNA sequences in this sample. The rearrangement joins TRBV9 to TRBJ2-3; D is uncertain. The CDR3 runs 15 residues. Per the germline V gene, CDR1 is SGDLS and CDR2 is YYNGEE. The V gene lost 0 bases and the J gene lost 2 bases, with 10 bases spanning the gap. The CDR3 here is CASSVEWGSTDTQYF. The CDR3 DNA reads TGTGCCAGCAGCGTAGAATGGGGTTCCACAGATACGCAGTATTTT.

Concerning this clone itself: The sample holds other DNA sequences that translate to the same CDR3. V usage is TRBV14 and J usage is TRBJ1-2, with 7 bases identical to TRBD1. J lost 2 bases, V lost 4 bases, and 1 base had no gene match. Germline V gene sequence: CDR1 SGHDN, CDR2 FVKESK. The CDR3 sequence is 13 residues long. The CDR3 sequence: CASSPGQNYGYTF. Written as DNA, the CDR3 is TGTGCCAGCAGCCCGGGACAGAACTATGGCTACACCTTC.

The chain is built from TRBV4-1 and TRBJ1-1; 9 nucleotides align to TRBD1. Germline CDR1 is MGHRA and CDR2 is YSYEKL. The V and J ends lost 1 base and 8 bases, in that order; junction bases with no gene match: 8. The CDR3 totals 15 residues. The CDR3 DNA reads as TGCGCCAGCAGCCAAGCCAACAGGGGGCTGGGGGAAGCTTTCTTT. The encoded protein is CASSQANRGLGEAFF.

The chain uses TRBV19 and TRBJ2-1; D perhaps matches TRBD2 (5 bases). CDR1 is LNHDA and CDR2 is SQIVND in the germline V gene (reference sequence). The CDR3 totals 14 residues. Trimming took off 1 base at V and 3 bases at J, with 7 bases between the two ends. The DNA of the CDR3 is TGTGCCAGTAGTATAGGAGGGTTCTACAATGAGCAGTTCTTC. Protein product: CASSIGGFYNEQFF. Supplemented by reference TRBV19 and TRBJ2-1, the full variable domain reads DGGITQSPKYLFRKEGQNVTLSCEQNLNHDAMYWYRQDPGQGLRLIYYSQIVNDFQKGDIAEGYSVSREKKESFPLTVTSAQKNPTAFYLCASSIGGFYNEQFFGPGTRLTVL.

The chain recombines TRBV19 with TRBJ2-7; tentative D call: TRBD2 (6 bases). Germline assignment: CDR1 LNHDA and CDR2 SQIVND (reference sequence). Trimming left V 5 bases short and J 2 bases short, with 10 bases between. This CDR3 comprises 13 residues. CDR3 DNA: TGTGCCAGTAGTTTCCCGGGGGCCTACGAGCAGTACTTC. This translates into CASSFPGAYEQYF.